The rows below give T cell receptor beta chains drawn from one sample of a study of Ad26.COV2.S vaccination and SARS-CoV-2 variants. This table comes from immunoSEQ multiplex PCR, and its TCRdb copy is limited to in-frame clones, with some not included. The sample comprises 350,000 to 450,000 clones, approximately 91% of which are singletons, and approximately 1.9% rests with the top ten. The sample here was peripheral blood, taken in a trial of Ad26.COV2.S vaccine versus placebo. Receptors originate from a person between 18 and 59 years old who received the Ad26.COV2.S COVID-19 vaccine or a placebo. The conserved cysteine and the conserved F or W are not part of the CDR3 here.

j_gene	len	v_gene	CDR3aa
TRBJ2-3	12	TRBV9	ASSVLGSTDTQY
TRBJ2-7	12	TRBV9	ASNDGTSLYEQY
TRBJ2-3	11	TRBV5-4	ASSLVGEDTQY
TRBJ1-1	11	TRBV29-1	SVSGLLNTEAF
TRBJ2-5	11	TRBV5-1	ASSSRNQETQY
TRBJ1-1	13	TRBV19	ASSIVGAQNTEAF
TRBJ2-5	11	TRBV30	AWSGQGQETQY
TRBJ2-1	13	TRBV7-3	ASSLRPDSYNEQF
TRBJ2-2	16	TRBV11-3	ASSLDRGGHANTGELF
TRBJ2-7	11	TRBV27	ASSLLGKGEQY
TRBJ2-2	13	TRBV24-1	ATSRTGLGNGELF
TRBJ2-7	13	TRBV7-3	ASSLTAGSSYEQY
TRBJ2-1	13	TRBV18	ASSPLAGGNNEQF
TRBJ2-5	13	TRBV5-4	ASSSWRDRVETQY
TRBJ2-1	11	TRBV28	AAAAGGPGEQF
TRBJ2-2	12	TRBV9	ASSVGGSGGELF